This is a list of T cell receptor beta chains from one sample in a study of cytotoxic CD8 clonotypes in ibrutinib-treated CLL. Measured with immunoSEQ multiplex PCR; TCRdb has only the in-frame clones, and not every one. The sample shows 20,000 to 25,000 clones, about 68% of them seen only once. The input for sequencing was PBMCs, taken before ibrutinib treatment. The source of these receptors is a human donor with chronic lymphocytic leukemia. CDR3s include the opening cysteine and the closing phenylalanine or tryptophan. The order of the fields is clone size, V gene, J gene, D gene, CDR3 DNA, CDR3 protein. D genes are given only for firm matches. Clone size is shown for a subset of rows, as once, few, many or a class of expanded clone.

NA	TRBV4-2	TRBJ2-1	NA	TGTGCCAGCAGCCAAGATTTCGCGTTGGGTGAGCAGTTCTTC	CASSQDFALGEQFF
NA	TRBV29-1	TRBJ2-7	NA	TGCAGCGTGCTCGAGGGATTCTTGTTGGCCGAGCAGTACTTC	CSVLEGFLLAEQYF
NA	TRBV15	TRBJ1-4	NA	TGTGCCACCAGCAGAGATGGGGGGGTAAATGAAAAACTGTTTTTT	CATSRDGGVNEKLFF
NA	TRBV9	TRBJ2-7	TRBD1	TGTGCCAGCAGCGCCAGCCCAACGGGACAGTACGAGCAGTACTTC	CASSASPTGQYEQYF
NA	TRBV27	TRBJ1-4	NA	TGTGCCAGCAGGTTTTTGGGCCGGCGTGAAAAACTGTTTTTT	CASRFLGRREKLFF
NA	TRBV7-2	TRBJ2-3	NA	TGTGCCAGCAGCAAGACTATCACAGATACGCAGTATTTT	CASSKTITDTQYF
few	TRBV4-2	TRBJ1-5	NA	TGTGCCAGCAGCCAAGATCAGCAGAGTCGGTCCTTCAATCAGCCCCAGCATTTT	CASSQDQQSRSFNQPQHF
few	TRBV6-1	TRBJ2-7	TRBD1	TGTGCCAGCGACAGGGCCTACGAGCAGTACTTC	CASDRAYEQYF
NA	TRBV6-1	TRBJ2-7	NA	TGTGCCAGCAGTGAAAGGTTTGATGCCAGCTGTCACTTC	CASSERFDASCHF
once	TRBV7-9	TRBJ2-7	NA	TGTGCCAGCAGCTTAGGGCCCCCCTACGAGCAGTACTTC	CASSLGPPYEQYF
NA	TRBV7-6	TRBJ2-5	TRBD1	TGTGCCAGCAGCATAGGGACAGGCCAAGAGACCCAGTACTTC	CASSIGTGQETQYF
NA	TRBV5-1	TRBJ2-5	TRBD1	TGCGCCAGCAGCTTGGCCTCAGGGGGCCAAGAGACCCAGTACTTC	CASSLASGGQETQYF
NA	TRBV5-1	TRBJ2-7	TRBD2	TGCGCCAGCAGCGGCACACTAGCGGTCCCCTCCTACGAGCAGTACTTC	CASSGTLAVPSYEQYF
NA	TRBV30	TRBJ1-2	NA	TGTGCCTGGAGTGTAGGGGTAGGTGGTGGCTACACCTTC	CAWSVGVGGGYTF
NA	TRBV4-2	TRBJ2-1	TRBD2	TGTGCCAGCAGCCAAGATCTTCTAGCGGGAGGGCCTGGCGAGCAGTTCTTC	CASSQDLLAGGPGEQFF
NA	TRBV6-6	TRBJ2-4	NA	TGTGCCAGCAGTTACCCCCATGGGGCAGGGGAAAACATTCAGTACTTC	CASSYPHGAGENIQYF
NA	TRBV18	TRBJ2-5	TRBD1	TGTGCCAGCTCACCACCGAGGGGGACAGGGGGCCAAGAGACCCAGTACTTC	CASSPPRGTGGQETQYF
NA	TRBV5-1	TRBJ2-5	TRBD1	TGCGCCAGCAGCCGGACAGGGCCTGGGGAGACCCAGTACTTC	CASSRTGPGETQYF
NA	TRBV6-6	TRBJ2-7	TRBD1	TGTGCCAGCAGTTACTCGAGGGACAGTTCCTACGAGCAGTACTTC	CASSYSRDSSYEQYF
NA	TRBV5-4	TRBJ2-3	NA	TGTGCCAGCAGCTTGGCCTTACATACGCAGTATTTT	CASSLALHTQYF
few	TRBV4-3	TRBJ2-3	NA	TGCGCCAGCAGCCCTTTACTAGTGACAGATACGCAGTATTTT	CASSPLLVTDTQYF
NA	TRBV10-3	TRBJ2-1	TRBD2	TGTGCCATCAGTTTGACTAGCGGGAGTCGGGGTGAGCAGTTCTTC	CAISLTSGSRGEQFF
NA	TRBV29-1	TRBJ2-7	NA	TGCAGCGTTGCACAGGGTTTGTACGAGCAGTACTTC	CSVAQGLYEQYF
NA	TRBV6-1	TRBJ1-2	NA	TGTGCCAGCAGTGAGAGCCTAAACTATGGCTACACCTTC	CASSESLNYGYTF
NA	TRBV29-1	TRBJ2-1	NA	TGCAGCGTTGTAGTGACACCTGAATACAATGAGCAGTTCTTC	CSVVVTPEYNEQFF
few	TRBV6-6	TRBJ2-2	NA	TGTGCCAGCAGTTACGTCCAGGGGGGCACCGGGGAGCTGTTTTTT	CASSYVQGGTGELFF
NA	TRBV5-6	TRBJ1-4	NA	TGTGCCAGCAGCTTCGGACCGACTCAAGAAAAACTGTTTTTT	CASSFGPTQEKLFF
NA	TRBV28	TRBJ1-2	NA	TGTGCCAGCAGAGGGCAGCCCTATGGCTACACCTTC	CASRGQPYGYTF
NA	TRBV30	TRBJ2-7	TRBD1	TGTGCCTGGAGTGTACAGGGGGCCTACGAGCAGTACTTC	CAWSVQGAYEQYF
NA	TRBV19	TRBJ2-7	NA	TGTGCCAGTAGTACGGACAGCTCCCTAACCTACGAGCAGTACTTC	CASSTDSSLTYEQYF